This T cell receptor (beta chain) was observed in a study of blood T cells in healthy people across ages. Of note for this clonotype: As yet, its antigen is unknown.

The use of a sample-barcoded 5' primer and a J-beta primer mix characterized a second PCR of 7 to 11 cycles. Every cDNA molecule carried a tag from a template-switch adaptor bearing 12 random nucleotides. TCRdb recomputed calls from the 5' RACE reads with MiXCR, one row per CDR3 protein. Here the sample spans about a million distinct CDR3 sequences, approximately 49% being singletons. For every donor, a draw yielded ten milliliters of peripheral blood. Study outcomes and limitations: Diversity of TCR beta per million T cells declined in a roughly linear way with age.

Germline loops: CDR1 LGHNA, CDR2 YSLEER. The CDR3 covers 16 residues. V shed 4 bases and J 4 bases; nucleotides not matched to a gene: 9. The TCR was taken from a man in his thirties or forties in good health. What was sequenced was blood. The J gene is TRBJ1-2, the V gene TRBV4-3; 10 bases align to TRBD1. In DNA form, the CDR3 reads TGCGCCAGCAGCCGGCGAAGGGACAGGGGATCCTATGGCTACACCTTC. Its protein is CASSRRRDRGSYGYTF.